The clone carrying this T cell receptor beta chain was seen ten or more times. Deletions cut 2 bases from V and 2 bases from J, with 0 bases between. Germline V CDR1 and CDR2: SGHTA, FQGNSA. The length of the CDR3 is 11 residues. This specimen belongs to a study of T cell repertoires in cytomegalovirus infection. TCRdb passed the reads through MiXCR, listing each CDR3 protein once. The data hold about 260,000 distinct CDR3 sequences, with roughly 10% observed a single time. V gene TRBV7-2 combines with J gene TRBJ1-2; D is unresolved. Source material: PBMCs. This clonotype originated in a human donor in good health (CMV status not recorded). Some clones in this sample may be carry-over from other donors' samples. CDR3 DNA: TGTGCCAGCAGCTTAAACTATGGCTACACCTTC. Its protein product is CASSLNYGYTF.